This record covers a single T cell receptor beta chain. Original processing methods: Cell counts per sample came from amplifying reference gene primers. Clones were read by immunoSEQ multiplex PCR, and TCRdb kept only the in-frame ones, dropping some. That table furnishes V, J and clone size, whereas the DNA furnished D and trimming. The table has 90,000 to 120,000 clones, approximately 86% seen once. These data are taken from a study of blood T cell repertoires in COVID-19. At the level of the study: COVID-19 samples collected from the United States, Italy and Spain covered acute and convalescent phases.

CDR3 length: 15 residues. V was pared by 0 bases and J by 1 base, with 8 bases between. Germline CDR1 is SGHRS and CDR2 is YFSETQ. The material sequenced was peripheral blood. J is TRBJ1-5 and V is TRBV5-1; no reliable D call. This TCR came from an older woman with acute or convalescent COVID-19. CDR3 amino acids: CASSLVPGSNQPQHF. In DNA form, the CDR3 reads TGCGCCAGCAGCTTGGTACCGGGGAGCAATCAGCCCCAGCATTTT.